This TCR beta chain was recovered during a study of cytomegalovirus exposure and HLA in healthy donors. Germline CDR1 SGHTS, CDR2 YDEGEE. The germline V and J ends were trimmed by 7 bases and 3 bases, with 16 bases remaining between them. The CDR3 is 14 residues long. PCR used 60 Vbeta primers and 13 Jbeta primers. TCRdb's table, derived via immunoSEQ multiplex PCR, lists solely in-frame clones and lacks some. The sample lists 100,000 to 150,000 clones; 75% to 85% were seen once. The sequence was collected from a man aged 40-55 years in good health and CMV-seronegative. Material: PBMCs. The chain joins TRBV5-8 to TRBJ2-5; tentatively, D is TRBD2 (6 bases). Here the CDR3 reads CASYRTGAEETQYF. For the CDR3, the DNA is TGTGCCAGCTACCGGACGGGAGCCGAAGAGACCCAGTACTTC.